This is a list of T cell receptor beta chains from one sample in a study of T-cell reconstitution after alpha-beta-depleted transplantation in children. TCRdb used MiXCR to reprocess the PCR reads, holding one entry per CDR3 protein. The sample has fewer than 700,000 distinct CDR3 sequences, under 25% seen once. This sample comprised PBMCs, mostly from graft donor cells, obtained 360 days after TCRalphabeta/CD19-depleted stem cell transplant. The receptors shown here come from a boy under two years old who had a stem cell transplant for acute myeloid leukemia, so the T cells may come from the graft donor. Each CDR3 is given with its conserved first and last residue. A D gene is named only where the DNA matches it firmly. The size field is filled for only some rows; it gives once, few, many or a size class.

j_call: TRBJ1-5
d_call: -
v_call: TRBV12-3/TRBV12-4
clone_size: many
cdr3_nt: TGTGCCAGCAGCCCGGCAGGGAGCCATAGCAATCAGCCCCAGCATTTT
cdr3_aa: CASSPAGSHSNQPQHF

j_call: TRBJ2-5
d_call: TRBD2
v_call: TRBV25-1
clone_size: few
cdr3_nt: TGTGCCAGCAGTGAATTTGCAGGACTAGCGGCGGAGACCCAGTACTTC
cdr3_aa: CASSEFAGLAAETQYF

j_call: TRBJ1-1
d_call: -
v_call: TRBV6-5
clone_size: many
cdr3_nt: TGTGCCAGCAGTTTCGAAACAGGGTACACTGAAGCTTTCTTT
cdr3_aa: CASSFETGYTEAFF

j_call: TRBJ2-7
d_call: TRBD1
v_call: TRBV20-1
clone_size: few
cdr3_nt: TGCAGTGCTAGTGCCGGGACAGAGCCTAACGAGCAGTACTTC
cdr3_aa: CSASAGTEPNEQYF

j_call: TRBJ2-5
d_call: TRBD1
v_call: TRBV11-2
clone_size: once
cdr3_nt: TGTGCCAGCAGCCCAGACGGGACAGGGGTAGAGACCCAGTACTTC
cdr3_aa: CASSPDGTGVETQYF

j_call: TRBJ2-2
d_call: -
v_call: TRBV11-1
clone_size: once
cdr3_nt: TGTGCCAGCAGCTCGGGCTCAGGGGCTCGGGAGCTGTTTTTT
cdr3_aa: CASSSGSGARELFF

j_call: TRBJ1-4
d_call: -
v_call: TRBV20-1
clone_size: -
cdr3_nt: TGCAGTGCTGAGAGGCGCGGAGTGGCCGAAAAACTGTTTTTT
cdr3_aa: CSAERRGVAEKLFF

j_call: TRBJ1-6
d_call: -
v_call: TRBV20-1
clone_size: few
cdr3_nt: TGCAGTGCTACCAAGGACGGTGCACCCCTCCACTTT
cdr3_aa: CSATKDGAPLHF

j_call: TRBJ1-1
d_call: -
v_call: TRBV7-3
clone_size: many
cdr3_nt: TGTGCCAGCAGCTTCATGGGGAACACTGAAGCTTTCTTT
cdr3_aa: CASSFMGNTEAFF

j_call: TRBJ1-2
d_call: TRBD1
v_call: TRBV20-1
clone_size: once
cdr3_nt: TGCAGTGCTAAGACAGGGGCGGACTATGGCTACACCTTC
cdr3_aa: CSAKTGADYGYTF